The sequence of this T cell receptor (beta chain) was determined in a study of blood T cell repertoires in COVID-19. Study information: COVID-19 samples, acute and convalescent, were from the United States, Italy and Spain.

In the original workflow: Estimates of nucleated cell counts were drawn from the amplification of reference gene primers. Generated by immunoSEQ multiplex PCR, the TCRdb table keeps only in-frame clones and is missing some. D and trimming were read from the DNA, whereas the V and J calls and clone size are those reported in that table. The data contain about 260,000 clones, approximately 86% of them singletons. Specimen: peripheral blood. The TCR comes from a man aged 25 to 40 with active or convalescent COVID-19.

CDR3 DNA sequence: TGTGCCAGCAGCTTCGACACTTCCCAAACTTTTGGCTACACCTTC. Its translation is CASSFDTSQTFGYTF. V is TRBV7-6 and J is TRBJ1-2; D gene unclear. Per the germline V gene, CDR1 is SGHVS and CDR2 is FNYEAQ. This CDR3 has 15 amino acids. V was clipped by 3 bases and J by 7 bases, with 18 bases between them.